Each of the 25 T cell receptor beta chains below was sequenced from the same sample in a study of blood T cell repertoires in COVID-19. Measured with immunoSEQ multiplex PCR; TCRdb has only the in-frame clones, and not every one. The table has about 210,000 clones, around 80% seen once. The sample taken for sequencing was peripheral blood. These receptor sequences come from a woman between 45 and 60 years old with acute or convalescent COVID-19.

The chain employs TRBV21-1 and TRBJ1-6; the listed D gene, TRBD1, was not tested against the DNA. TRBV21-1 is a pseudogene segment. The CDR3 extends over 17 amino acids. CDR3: CASSKGGQGSYNSPLHF. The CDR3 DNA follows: TGTGCCAGCAGCAAAGGGGGACAGGGATCCTATAATTCACCCCTCCACTTT.

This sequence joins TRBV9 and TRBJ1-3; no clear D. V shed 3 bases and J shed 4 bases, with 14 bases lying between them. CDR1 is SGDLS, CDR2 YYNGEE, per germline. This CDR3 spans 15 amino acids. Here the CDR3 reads CASSGGEGWGNTIYF. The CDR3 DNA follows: TGTGCCAGCAGCGGCGGAGAAGGATGGGGAAACACCATATATTTT.

CDR3 protein: CASRGQGTVYGYTF. The CDR3 DNA sequence: TGTGCCAGCAGGGGACAGGGTACCGTCTATGGCTACACCTTC. The chain combines TRBV5-4 with TRBJ1-2; 9 bases match TRBD1. V lost 5 bases to trimming and J lost 4 bases; unmatched junction nucleotides: 6. Per germline, CDR1 SGHNT and CDR2 YYREEE (reference sequence). This CDR3 is built from 14 residues.

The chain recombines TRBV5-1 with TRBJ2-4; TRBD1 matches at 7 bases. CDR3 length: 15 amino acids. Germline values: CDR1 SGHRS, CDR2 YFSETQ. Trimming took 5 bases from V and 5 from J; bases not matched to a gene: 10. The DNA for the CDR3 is TGCGCCAGCAGTCCGGGACAGAGTACACAAAACATTCAGTACTTC. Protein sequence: CASSPGQSTQNIQYF.

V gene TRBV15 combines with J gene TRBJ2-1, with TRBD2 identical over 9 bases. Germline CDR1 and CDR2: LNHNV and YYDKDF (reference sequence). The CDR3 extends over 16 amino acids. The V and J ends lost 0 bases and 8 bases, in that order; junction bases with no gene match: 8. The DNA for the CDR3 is TGTGCCACCAGCAGAGATACAAGCGGGAGGTTGGATGAGCAGTTCTTC. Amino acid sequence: CATSRDTSGRLDEQFF.

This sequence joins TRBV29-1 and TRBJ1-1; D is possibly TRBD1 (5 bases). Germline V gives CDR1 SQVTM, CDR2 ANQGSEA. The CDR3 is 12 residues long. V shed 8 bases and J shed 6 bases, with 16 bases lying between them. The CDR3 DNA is TGCAGCTGGGGGGAGGGTGGCGCTGAAGCTTTCTTT. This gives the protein CSWGEGGAEAFF.

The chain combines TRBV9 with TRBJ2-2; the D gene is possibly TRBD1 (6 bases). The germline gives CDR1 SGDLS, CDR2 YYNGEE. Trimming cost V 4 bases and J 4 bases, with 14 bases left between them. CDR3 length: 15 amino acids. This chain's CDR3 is CASSRDTQATGELFF. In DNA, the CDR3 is TGTGCCAGCAGCCGGGACACCCAGGCCACCGGGGAGCTGTTTTTT. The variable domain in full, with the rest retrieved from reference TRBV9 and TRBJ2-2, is DSGVTQTPKHLITATGQRVTLRCSPRSGDLSVYWYQQSLDQGLQFLIQYYNGEERAKGNILERFSAQQFPDLHSELNLSSLELGDSALYFCASSRDTQATGELFFGEGSRLTVL.

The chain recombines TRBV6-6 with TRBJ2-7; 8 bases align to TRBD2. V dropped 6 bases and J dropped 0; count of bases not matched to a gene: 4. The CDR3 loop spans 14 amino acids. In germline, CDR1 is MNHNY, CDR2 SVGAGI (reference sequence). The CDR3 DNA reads TGTGCCAGCAGATTAGCGGGATCCTCCTACGAGCAGTACTTC. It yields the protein CASRLAGSSYEQYF.

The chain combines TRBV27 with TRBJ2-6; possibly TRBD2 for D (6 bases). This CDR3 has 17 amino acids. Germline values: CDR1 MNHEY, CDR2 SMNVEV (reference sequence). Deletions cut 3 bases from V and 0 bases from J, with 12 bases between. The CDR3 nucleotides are TGTGCCAGCAGTTTCAAGGGACTGGACTCTGGGGCCAACGTCCTGACTTTC. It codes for CASSFKGLDSGANVLTF.

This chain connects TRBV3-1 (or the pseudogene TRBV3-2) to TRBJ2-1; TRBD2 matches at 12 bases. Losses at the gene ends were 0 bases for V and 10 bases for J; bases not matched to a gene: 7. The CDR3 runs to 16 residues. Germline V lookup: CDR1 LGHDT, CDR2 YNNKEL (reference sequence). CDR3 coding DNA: TGTGCCAGCAGCCAAGAATTCGGGACTAGCGGGCCCGAGCAGTTCTTC. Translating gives CASSQEFGTSGPEQFF.

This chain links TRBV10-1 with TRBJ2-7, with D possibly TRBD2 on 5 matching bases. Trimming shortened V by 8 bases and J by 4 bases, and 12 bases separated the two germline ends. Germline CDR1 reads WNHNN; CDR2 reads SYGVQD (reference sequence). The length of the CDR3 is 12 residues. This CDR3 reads CASGPGSYEQYF. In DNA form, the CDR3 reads TGCGCCAGCGGACCGGGATCGTACGAGCAGTACTTC.

The CDR3, as DNA: TGTGCCAGCAGTGACTCTCCGGGACTAGTAGGGGATACGCAGTATTTT. This encodes CASSDSPGLVGDTQYF. The chain combines TRBV6-4 with TRBJ2-3, with 8 bases identical to TRBD2. The CDR3 is 16 amino acids. The V gene's germline CDR1 is MRHNA and CDR2 SNTAGT. V shed 0 bases, J shed 6 bases, and the junction held 8 bases outside the gene matches.

CDR3 sequence (DNA): TGTGCCAGCAGTTCCCACCCGGGACTAGCGGGAGGGAACTACGAGCAGTACTTC. This codes for CASSSHPGLAGGNYEQYF. This rearrangement joins TRBV28 to TRBJ2-7; the match to TRBD2 covers 16 bases. V was clipped by 4 bases and J by 3 bases; unmatched bases: 9. This CDR3 is 18 amino acids long. Germline V gene data show CDR1 as MDHEN and CDR2 as SYDVKM.

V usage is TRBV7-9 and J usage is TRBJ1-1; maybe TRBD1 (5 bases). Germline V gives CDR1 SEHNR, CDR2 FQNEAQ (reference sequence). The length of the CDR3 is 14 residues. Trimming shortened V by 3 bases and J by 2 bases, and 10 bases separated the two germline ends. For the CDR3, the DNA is TGTGCCAGCAGCTTTATTCAGGGAAACACTGAAGCTTTCTTT. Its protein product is CASSFIQGNTEAFF. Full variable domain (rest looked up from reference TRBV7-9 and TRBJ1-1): DTGVSQNPRHKITKRGQNVTFRCDPISEHNRLYWYRQTLGQGPEFLTYFQNEAQLEKSRLLSDRFSAERPKGSFSTLEIQRTEQGDSAMYLCASSFIQGNTEAFFGQGTRLTVV.

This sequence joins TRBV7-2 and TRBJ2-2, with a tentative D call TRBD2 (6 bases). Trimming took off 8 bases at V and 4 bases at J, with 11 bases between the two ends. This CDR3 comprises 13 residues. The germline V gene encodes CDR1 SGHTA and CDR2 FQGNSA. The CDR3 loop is CASGRRGTGELFF. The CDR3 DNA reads TGTGCCAGCGGGAGGAGGGGCACCGGGGAGCTGTTTTTT.

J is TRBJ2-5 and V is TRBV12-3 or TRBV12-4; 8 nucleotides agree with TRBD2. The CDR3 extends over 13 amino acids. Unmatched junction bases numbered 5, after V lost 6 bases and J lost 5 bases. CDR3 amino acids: CASRWGGGETQYF. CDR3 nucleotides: TGTGCCAGCAGGTGGGGCGGGGGGGAGACCCAGTACTTC.

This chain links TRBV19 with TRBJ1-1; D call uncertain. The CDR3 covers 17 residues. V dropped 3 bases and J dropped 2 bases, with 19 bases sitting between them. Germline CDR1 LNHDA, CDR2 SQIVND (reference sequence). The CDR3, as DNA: TGTGCCAGTAGTATTATAACAAAAGTTTTTGAAAACACTGAAGCTTTCTTT. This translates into CASSIITKVFENTEAFF.

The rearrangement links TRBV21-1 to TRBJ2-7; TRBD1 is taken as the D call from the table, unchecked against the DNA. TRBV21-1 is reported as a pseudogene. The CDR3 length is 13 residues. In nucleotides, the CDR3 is TGTGCCAGCAGCAATGGCACAGAATACGAGCAGTACTTC. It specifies CASSNGTEYEQYF.

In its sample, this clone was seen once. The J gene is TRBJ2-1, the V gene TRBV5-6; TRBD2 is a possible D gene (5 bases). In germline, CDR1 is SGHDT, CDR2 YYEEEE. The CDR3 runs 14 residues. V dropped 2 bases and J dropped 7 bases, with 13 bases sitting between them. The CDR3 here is CASSLSLARNEQFF. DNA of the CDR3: TGTGCCAGCAGCTTAAGTTTAGCGAGGAATGAGCAGTTCTTC.

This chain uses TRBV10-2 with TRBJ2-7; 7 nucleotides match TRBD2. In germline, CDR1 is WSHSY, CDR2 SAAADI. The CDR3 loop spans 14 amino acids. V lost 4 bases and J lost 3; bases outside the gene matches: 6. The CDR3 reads CASSVLGGYYEQYF. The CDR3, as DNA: TGCGCCAGCAGTGTATTGGGGGGGTACTACGAGCAGTACTTC.

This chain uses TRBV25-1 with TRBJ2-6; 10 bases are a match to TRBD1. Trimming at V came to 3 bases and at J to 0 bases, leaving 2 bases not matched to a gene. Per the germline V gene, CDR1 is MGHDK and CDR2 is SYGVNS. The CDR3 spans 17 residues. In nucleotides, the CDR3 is TGTGCCAGCAGTGAGTGGGACAGGGGCTCTGGGGCCAACGTCCTGACTTTC. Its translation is CASSEWDRGSGANVLTF.

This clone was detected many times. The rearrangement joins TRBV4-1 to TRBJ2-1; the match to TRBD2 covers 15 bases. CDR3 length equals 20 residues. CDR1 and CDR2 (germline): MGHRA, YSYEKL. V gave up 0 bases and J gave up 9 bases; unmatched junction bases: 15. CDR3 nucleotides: TGCGCCAGCAGCCAAGAAAGCGGACTAGCGGGAGGGTCTATTTTTTGTGAGCAGTTCTTC. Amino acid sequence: CASSQESGLAGGSIFCEQFF.

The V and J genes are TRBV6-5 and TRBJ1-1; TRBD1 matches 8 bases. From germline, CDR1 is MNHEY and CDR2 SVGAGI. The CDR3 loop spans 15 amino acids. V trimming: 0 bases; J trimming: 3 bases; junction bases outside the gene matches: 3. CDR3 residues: CASSYSPTGDTEAFF. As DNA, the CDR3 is TGTGCCAGCAGTTACTCACCGACAGGGGACACTGAAGCTTTCTTT.

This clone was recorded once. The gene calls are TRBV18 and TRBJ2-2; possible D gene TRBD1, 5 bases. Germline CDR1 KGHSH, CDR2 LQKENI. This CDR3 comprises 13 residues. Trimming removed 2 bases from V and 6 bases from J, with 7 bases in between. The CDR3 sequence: CASSPGASGELFF. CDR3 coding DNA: TGTGCCAGCTCACCAGGGGCTTCCGGGGAGCTGTTTTTT.

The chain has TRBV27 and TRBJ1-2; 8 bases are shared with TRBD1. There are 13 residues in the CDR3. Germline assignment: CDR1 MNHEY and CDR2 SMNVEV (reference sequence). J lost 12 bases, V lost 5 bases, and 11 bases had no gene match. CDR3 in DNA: TGTGCCAGCAGTACAAGACAGGGGAGCGGGGACACCTTC. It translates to CASSTRQGSGDTF.